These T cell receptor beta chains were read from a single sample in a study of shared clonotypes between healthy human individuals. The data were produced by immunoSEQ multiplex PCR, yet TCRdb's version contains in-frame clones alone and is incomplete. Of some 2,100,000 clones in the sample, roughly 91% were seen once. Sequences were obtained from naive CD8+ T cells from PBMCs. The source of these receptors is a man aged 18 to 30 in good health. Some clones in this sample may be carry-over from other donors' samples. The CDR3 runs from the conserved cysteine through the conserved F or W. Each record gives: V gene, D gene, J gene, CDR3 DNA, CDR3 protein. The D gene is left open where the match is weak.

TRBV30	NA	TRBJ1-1	TGTGCCTGGAGTGCCTATCCAGGGTACACTGAAGCTTTCTTT	CAWSAYPGYTEAFF
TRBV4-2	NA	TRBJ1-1	TGTGCCAGCAGCCCGATATTTTCGGGGCTTAACACTGAAGCTTTCTTT	CASSPIFSGLNTEAFF
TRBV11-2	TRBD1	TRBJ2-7	TGTGCCAGCAGCTTGGGACAGCCCTACGAGCAGTACTTC	CASSLGQPYEQYF
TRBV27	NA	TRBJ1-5	TGTGCCAGCAGCCCTTGGGGTATCAATCAGCCCCAGCATTTT	CASSPWGINQPQHF
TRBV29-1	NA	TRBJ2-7	TGCAGCGTTCCCGCCGGGACTGTATACGAGCAGTACTTC	CSVPAGTVYEQYF
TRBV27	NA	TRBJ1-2	TGTGCCAGCAGTTCATCCGGGACGGACCCATATGGCTACACCTTC	CASSSSGTDPYGYTF
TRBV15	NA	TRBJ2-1	TGTGCCACCAGCAGGGGCAGGGCGAGGGGCGATGAGCAGTTCTTC	CATSRGRARGDEQFF
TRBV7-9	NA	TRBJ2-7	TGTGCCAGCAGCTTAGGGCCCTACCTCGAGCAGTACTTC	CASSLGPYLEQYF
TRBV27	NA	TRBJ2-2	TGTGCCAGCAGTTTTGGGGGGGGCGGCCCCGGGGAGCTGTTTTTT	CASSFGGGGPGELFF
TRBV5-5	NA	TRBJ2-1	TGTGCCAGCAGCAAGGGGTACTCCAGCCACAATGAGCAGTTCTTC	CASSKGYSSHNEQFF
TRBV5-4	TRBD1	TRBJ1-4	TGTGCCAGCAGCTTGATAGGGGGCGCGGATGGGCTGTTTTTT	CASSLIGGADGLFF
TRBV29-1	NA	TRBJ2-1	TGCAGCGTGGAACGTGACGGGAGCTCCTACAATGAGCAGTTCTTC	CSVERDGSSYNEQFF
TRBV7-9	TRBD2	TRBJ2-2	TGTGCCAGCAGCCTCGGGACTAGCGGGATTGAAGCCGGGGAGCTGTTTTTT	CASSLGTSGIEAGELFF
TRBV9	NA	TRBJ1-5	TGTGCCAGCAGCCCCGGGACTGGGGATCAGCCCCAGCATTTT	CASSPGTGDQPQHF
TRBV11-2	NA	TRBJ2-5	TGTGCCAGCCGACAGTACCAAGAGACCCAGTACTTC	CASRQYQETQYF
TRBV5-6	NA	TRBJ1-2	TGTGCCAGCAGCTTGGTTCCAGGGGACTATGGCTACACCTTC	CASSLVPGDYGYTF
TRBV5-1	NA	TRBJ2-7	TGCGCCAGCAGCTCTCACCCAGGGGAGAATAAAAGATACGAGCAGTACTTC	CASSSHPGENKRYEQYF
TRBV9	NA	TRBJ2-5	TGTGCCAGCAGCGAGGGCAATGTCGGCTGGCAAGAGACCCAGTACTTC	CASSEGNVGWQETQYF
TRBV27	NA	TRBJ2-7	TGTGCCAGCAGGGCCGCCTACGAGCAGTACTTC	CASRAAYEQYF
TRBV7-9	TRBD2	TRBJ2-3	TGTGCCAGCAGTACGTTTGGCGGGAGTGGTACGCAGTATTTT	CASSTFGGSGTQYF
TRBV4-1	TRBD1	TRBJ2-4	TGCGCCAGCAGCCCTGTGACAGGGGACATTCAGTACTTC	CASSPVTGDIQYF
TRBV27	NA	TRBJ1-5	TGTGCCAGCAGTTTACGGGAAAGGAATCAGCCCCAGCATTTT	CASSLRERNQPQHF
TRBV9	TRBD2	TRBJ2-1	TGTGCCAGCAGCGTCGGGGGACTAGCACCCTACAATGAGCAGTTCTTC	CASSVGGLAPYNEQFF
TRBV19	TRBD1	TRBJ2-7	TGTGCCAGTAGGAAGGGACAGGGGGCTTCCTACGAGCAGTACTTC	CASRKGQGASYEQYF